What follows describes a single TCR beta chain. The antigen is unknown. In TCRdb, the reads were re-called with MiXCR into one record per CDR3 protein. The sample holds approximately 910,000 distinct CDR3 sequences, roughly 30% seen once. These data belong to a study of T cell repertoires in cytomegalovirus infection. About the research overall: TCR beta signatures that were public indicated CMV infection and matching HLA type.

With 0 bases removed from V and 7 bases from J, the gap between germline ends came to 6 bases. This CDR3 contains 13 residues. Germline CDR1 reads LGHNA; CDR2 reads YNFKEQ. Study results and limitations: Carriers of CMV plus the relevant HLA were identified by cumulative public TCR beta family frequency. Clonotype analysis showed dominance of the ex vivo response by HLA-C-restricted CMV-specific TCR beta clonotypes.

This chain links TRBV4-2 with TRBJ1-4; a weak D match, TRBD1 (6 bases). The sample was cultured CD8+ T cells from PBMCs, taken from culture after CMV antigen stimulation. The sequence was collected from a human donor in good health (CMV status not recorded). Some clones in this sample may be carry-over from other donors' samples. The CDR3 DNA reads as TGTGCCAGCAGCCAAGAGGGGGCTGAAAAACTGTTTTTT. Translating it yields CASSQEGAEKLFF.